This TCR beta chain appears in the sequencing data of a study of OX40 agonist ivuxolimab in advanced cancers. Only in-frame clones appear in the TCRdb table, and some are missing; sequencing was by immunoSEQ multiplex PCR. The repertoire holds about 62,000 clones, almost 95% seen once, with roughly 12% in the top ten. The V end lost 2 bases, the J end lost 0 bases, and 7 bases lay between the germline ends. CDR1 and CDR2 from the germline V gene are SEHNR and FQNEAQ (reference sequence). The length of the CDR3 is 14 residues. The input for sequencing was CD4+ or CD8+ T cells sorted from blood, taken in a trial of the OX40 agonist ivuxolimab. The sequence was collected from an adult with an advanced solid tumor such as melanoma, head and neck, liver or kidney cancer. The rearrangement links TRBV7-9 to TRBJ1-1; D call uncertain. In DNA, the CDR3 is TGTGCCAGCAGCTTAAGGACGCTGAACACTGAAGCTTTCTTT. Translated, it gives CASSLRTLNTEAFF. Drawing the rest from reference TRBV7-9 and TRBJ1-1, the complete variable domain is DTGVSQNPRHKITKRGQNVTFRCDPISEHNRLYWYRQTLGQGPEFLTYFQNEAQLEKSRLLSDRFSAERPKGSFSTLEIQRTEQGDSAMYLCASSLRTLNTEAFFGQGTRLTVV.